These T cell receptor beta chains were read from a single sample in a study of blood T cell repertoires in COVID-19. Assay: immunoSEQ multiplex PCR; the TCRdb copy retains only in-frame clones and omits some. The table shows under 300,000 clones, with about 85% occurring only once. Sequencing was carried out using PBMCs or T cells enriched from blood (not recorded which). These receptors came from a woman younger than 45 with acute COVID-19. Each CDR3 is given with its conserved first and last residue. D genes are given only for firm matches. Size is omitted from some rows. Given values are once, few, many or a class for expanded clones.

abundance,d_gene,j_gene,v_gene,CDR3nt,CDR3aa
-,-,TRBJ1-5,TRBV2,TGTGCCAGCGGCAACAATCAGCCCCAGCATTTT,CASGNNQPQHF
-,-,TRBJ2-5,TRBV7-2,TGTGCCAGCAGCTTAGGTCTAGCGAACTACCAAGAGACCCAGTACTTC,CASSLGLANYQETQYF
-,TRBD1,TRBJ2-7,TRBV4-1,TGCGCCAGCAGCCAAGAAGGGAACAGGGGGCGACACGAGCAGTACTTC,CASSQEGNRGRHEQYF
-,TRBD1,TRBJ1-2,TRBV25-1,TGTGCCAGCAGTGACCGGGACAGGGCGTATGGCTACACCTTC,CASSDRDRAYGYTF
few,TRBD1,TRBJ2-7,TRBV28,TGTGCCAGCCTCGACCGGGGACAGAGCTACGAGCAGTACTTC,CASLDRGQSYEQYF
-,TRBD1,TRBJ1-2,TRBV24-1,TGTGCCACCAGGGGGACAGGGGGACACTATGGCTACACCTTC,CATRGTGGHYGYTF
-,-,TRBJ2-3,TRBV7-8,TGTGCCAGCAGCTTAGCCCCGGGAGTGTTCACAGATACGCAGTATTTT,CASSLAPGVFTDTQYF
-,-,TRBJ2-3,TRBV15,TGTGCCACCAGCAGAGACCCTGCAACTAGCACAGATACGCAGTATTTT,CATSRDPATSTDTQYF
-,-,TRBJ1-2,TRBV6-4,TGTGCCAGCAGTCGCGAGGCAGGGGCTAACTATGGCTACACCTTC,CASSREAGANYGYTF
-,-,TRBJ2-7,TRBV3-1/TRBV3-2,TGTGCCAGCAGCCAAGACAGGTACAGCGAGCAGTACTTC,CASSQDRYSEQYF
-,TRBD2,TRBJ2-3,TRBV2,TGTGCCAGCAGTGTAGTGACTAGCGGCACAGATACGCAGTATTTT,CASSVVTSGTDTQYF
-,TRBD1,TRBJ2-7,TRBV3-1/TRBV3-2,TGTGCCAGCACCACCGGGGGACAGGGGAGGTACGAGCAGTACTTC,CASTTGGQGRYEQYF
once,-,TRBJ2-7,TRBV7-2,TGTGCCAGCAGCTTAGAGGGGTCCCTCTACGAGCAGTACTTC,CASSLEGSLYEQYF
few,-,TRBJ1-1,TRBV5-1,TGCGCCAGCAGCCCCCGACTAGACGGGAACACTGAAGCTTTCTTT,CASSPRLDGNTEAFF
-,TRBD1,TRBJ2-1,TRBV27,TGTGCCAGCAGTTTAGACAGGGTGATAGCTGAGCAGTTCTTC,CASSLDRVIAEQFF
-,TRBD1,TRBJ2-1,TRBV7-9,TGTGCCAGCAGGAGTTGGGACAGGGAATCTCGGTTTCGGTTCTTC,CASRSWDRESRFRFF
-,-,TRBJ1-5,TRBV7-9,TGTGCCAGCAGCTTACAGAACGATCAGCCCCAGCATTTT,CASSLQNDQPQHF
-,-,TRBJ1-4,TRBV6-6,TGTGCCAGCAGTCCGGACAGAAGAGGGGCCACTAATGAAAAACTGTTTTTT,CASSPDRRGATNEKLFF
once,TRBD2,TRBJ2-5,TRBV7-9,TGTGCCAGCAGCTTAATAGGGACTAGCGGGAGGAAGCTTCAAGAGACCCAGTACTTC,CASSLIGTSGRKLQETQYF
-,TRBD2,TRBJ2-1,TRBV7-9,TGTGCCAGCAGCGGACTAGCGGGGGGGCTGGTGAATGAGCAGTTCTTC,CASSGLAGGLVNEQFF
-,-,TRBJ1-2,TRBV10-3,TGTGCCATCAGTGATTATGGGGGCGGCTACACCTTC,CAISDYGGGYTF
-,TRBD1,TRBJ1-1,TRBV27,TGTGCCAGCCTCGTCCGGGACAGGGGGCATTTTTCAGCTTTCTTT,CASLVRDRGHFSAFF
-,TRBD2,TRBJ2-7,TRBV28,TGTGCCAGCAGTCTCCGAACTAGCGTGGGGGAGCAGTACTTC,CASSLRTSVGEQYF
-,TRBD1,TRBJ1-4,TRBV19,TGTGCCAGTAGATCCAGGGGGGAAAATGAAAAACTGTTTTTT,CASRSRGENEKLFF
-,-,TRBJ1-2,TRBV12-3/TRBV12-4,TGTGCCAGCACCTCCCGGGGGGGAAACGGCTACACCTTC,CASTSRGGNGYTF
many,-,TRBJ2-7,TRBV6-1,TGTGCCAGCAGTGAAGAGGCTTCTAGACCTCTGGACTTC,CASSEEASRPLDF
-,TRBD1,TRBJ1-1,TRBV18,TGTGCCAGCTCACCCGTACAGGGGGTCGGGTCTGAAGCTTTCTTT,CASSPVQGVGSEAFF
-,TRBD1,TRBJ1-1,TRBV4-1,TGCGCCAGCAGCCAGGGACAGGGTTTGGACACTGAAGCTTTCTTT,CASSQGQGLDTEAFF
-,TRBD1,TRBJ1-1,TRBV28,TGTGCCAGCAGTTCCGGACAGGGGCTTCTTAATGTGGTAGCTTTCTTT,CASSSGQGLLNVVAFF
-,TRBD2,TRBJ2-7,TRBV5-1,TGCGCCAGCAGCTTGGACCTACTAGCGGGGGGCTCGTACGAGCAGTACTTC,CASSLDLLAGGSYEQYF
-,-,TRBJ2-3,TRBV7-2,TGTGCCAGCAGCTTAATGGAGGGAGCGTTCACAGATACGCAGTATTTT,CASSLMEGAFTDTQYF
-,TRBD2,TRBJ2-7,TRBV27,TGTGCCAGCAGAAACCCGGGACTAGACTCCTACGAGCAGTACTTC,CASRNPGLDSYEQYF
-,-,TRBJ2-1,TRBV11-3,TGTGCCAGCAGCTTAGCTCCTAGTGGTAATGAGCAGTTCTTC,CASSLAPSGNEQFF
-,TRBD2,TRBJ2-1,TRBV7-2,TGTGCCAGCAGCCCGGGGGGACTAGCGAATGAGCAGTTCTTC,CASSPGGLANEQFF
-,-,TRBJ1-5,TRBV25-1,TGTGCCAGCAGTGAAGTTCAGGCCTATAGCAATCAGCCCCAGCATTTT,CASSEVQAYSNQPQHF
-,TRBD2,TRBJ2-3,TRBV10-2,TGCGCCAGCAGTGGACTAGCGGGGCGCACAGATACGCAGTATTTT,CASSGLAGRTDTQYF
-,-,TRBJ1-2,TRBV28,TGTGCCAGCAGTTTACTACAGGGAGGCTACACCTTC,CASSLLQGGYTF
-,TRBD1,TRBJ1-1,TRBV27,TGTGCCAGCAGTGCCGACAGGGCCACTGAAGCTTTCTTT,CASSADRATEAFF
-,TRBD2,TRBJ2-5,TRBV28,TGTGCCAGCACCCTAGCGGGGGGGCGGGAGACCCAGTACTTC,CASTLAGGRETQYF
few,-,TRBJ2-7,TRBV14,TGTGCCAGCAGCCAAGATCCCGGGGTCGTGTACGAGCAGTACTTC,CASSQDPGVVYEQYF
-,-,TRBJ1-5,TRBV2,TGTGCCAGCAGAGGAGGATATAGCAATCAGCCCCAGCATTTT,CASRGGYSNQPQHF
-,-,TRBJ2-3,TRBV9,TGTGCCAGCAGCTCTCGGGGTACGCAGTATTTT,CASSSRGTQYF
large,TRBD2,TRBJ2-1,TRBV7-9,TGTGCCAGCAGCTTACAAAGGACTAGCGGGAGCGATGAGCAGTTCTTC,CASSLQRTSGSDEQFF
-,TRBD1,TRBJ2-3,TRBV18,TGTGCCAGCTCACCACCAAGACAGGGGTTGGAGGATACGCAGTATTTT,CASSPPRQGLEDTQYF
once,TRBD2,TRBJ2-1,TRBV28,TGTGCCAGCAGTTTGGGGACTAGCGTTCGTAATGAGCAGTTCTTC,CASSLGTSVRNEQFF
-,-,TRBJ1-3,TRBV25-1,TGTGCCAGCAGTGAATACGGGTGGGACACCATATATTTT,CASSEYGWDTIYF
-,-,TRBJ1-1,TRBV5-1,TGCGCCAGCAGCTTGTTCCAAAAATCGGGACACCTTGGGACTGAAGCTTTCTTT,CASSLFQKSGHLGTEAFF
-,-,TRBJ1-4,TRBV2,TGTGCCTGCGGAAGGGGATCAGCTAATGAAAAACTGTTTTTT,CACGRGSANEKLFF
-,-,TRBJ2-1,TRBV28,TGTGCCAGCAGTTTTGGACAGCCTCTTTACAATGAGCAGTTCTTC,CASSFGQPLYNEQFF
-,TRBD2,TRBJ2-1,TRBV9,TGTGCCAGCAGCGTGGGTCTAAGCGGGAGGGTATTATACAATGAGCAGTTCTTC,CASSVGLSGRVLYNEQFF
-,TRBD2,TRBJ2-7,TRBV9,TGTGCCAGCAGCGTAGGGGGAGGGCACTACGAGCAGTACTTC,CASSVGGGHYEQYF
-,-,TRBJ1-1,TRBV6-1,TGTGCCAGCAGTGAACGCCCCGGGAACACTGAAGCTTTCTTT,CASSERPGNTEAFF
-,-,TRBJ1-1,TRBV10-2,TGCGCCAGCAGTGCGACATTGAACACTGAAGCTTTCTTT,CASSATLNTEAFF
-,-,TRBJ2-1,TRBV4-1,TGCGCCAGCAGCCACCCAAAAGACGGGAGCTCCTACAATGAGCAGTTCTTC,CASSHPKDGSSYNEQFF
-,TRBD1,TRBJ1-4,TRBV4-1,TGCGCCAGCAGCCAACGGACAGGGGGCGAGGAAAAACTGTTTTTT,CASSQRTGGEEKLFF
-,-,TRBJ1-1,TRBV30,TGTGCCTGGAGCATTGGTACGGCTGAAGCTTTCTTT,CAWSIGTAEAFF
-,TRBD1,TRBJ1-5,TRBV6-5,TGTGCCAGCAGGCGACAGGGGGCAGGTCAGCCCCAGCATTTT,CASRRQGAGQPQHF
-,-,TRBJ2-1,TRBV5-6,TGTGCCAGCAGCTTGGTAGGGACAAGCAATGAGCAGTTCTTC,CASSLVGTSNEQFF
-,-,TRBJ2-7,TRBV11-3,TGTGCCAGCAGCTTGCAAGAGAAACCCACCTACGAGCAGTACTTC,CASSLQEKPTYEQYF
-,-,TRBJ2-5,TRBV30,TGTGCCTGGAGTTCAGGGACTGGAGAGACCCAGTACTTC,CAWSSGTGETQYF